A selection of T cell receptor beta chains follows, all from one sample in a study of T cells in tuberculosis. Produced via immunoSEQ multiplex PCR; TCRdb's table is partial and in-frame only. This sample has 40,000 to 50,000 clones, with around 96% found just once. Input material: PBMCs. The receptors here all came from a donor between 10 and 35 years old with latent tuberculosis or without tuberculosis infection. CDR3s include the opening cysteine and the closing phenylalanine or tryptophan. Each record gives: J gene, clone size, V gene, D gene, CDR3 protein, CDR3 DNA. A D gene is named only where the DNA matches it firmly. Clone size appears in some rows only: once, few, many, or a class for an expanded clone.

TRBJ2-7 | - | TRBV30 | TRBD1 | CAWSIARDRGYEQYF | TGTGCCTGGAGTATTGCCCGGGACAGGGGCTACGAGCAGTACTTC
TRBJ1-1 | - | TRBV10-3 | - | CAISESYGTEAFF | TGTGCCATCAGTGAGTCGTACGGCACTGAAGCTTTCTTT
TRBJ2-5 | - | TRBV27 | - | CASSFQGLETQYF | TGTGCCAGCAGTTTCCAGGGCCTCGAGACCCAGTACTTC
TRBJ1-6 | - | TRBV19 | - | CASSPFRRGGRGSPLHF | TGTGCCAGTAGCCCATTCAGGAGGGGGGGGCGCGGTTCACCCCTCCACTTT
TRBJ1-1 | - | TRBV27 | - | CASSLSVAGNTEAFF | TGTGCCAGCAGTTTATCGGTTGCAGGGAACACTGAAGCTTTCTTT
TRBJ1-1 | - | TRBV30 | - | CAWSVLGSLNTEAFF | TGTGCCTGGAGTGTACTAGGCTCTTTGAACACTGAAGCTTTCTTT
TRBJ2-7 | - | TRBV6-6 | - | CASSYEDISYEQYF | TGTGCCAGCAGTTATGAGGACATCTCCTACGAGCAGTACTTC
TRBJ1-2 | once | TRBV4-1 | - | CASSRGRASGYTF | TGCGCCAGCAGCAGGGGCAGGGCTAGTGGCTACACCTTC
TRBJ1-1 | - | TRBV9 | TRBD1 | CASSERVGDRGRTEAFF | TGTGCCAGCAGCGAAAGGGTCGGGGACAGGGGGCGAACTGAAGCTTTCTTT
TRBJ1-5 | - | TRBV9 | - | CASSAAGQGNQPQHF | TGTGCCAGCAGCGCAGCAGGGCAGGGGAATCAGCCCCAGCATTTT
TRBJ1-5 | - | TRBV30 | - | CAWSLEEHQPQHF | TGTGCCTGGAGTTTAGAGGAACATCAGCCCCAGCATTTT
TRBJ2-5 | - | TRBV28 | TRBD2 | CASSLERGGLETQYF | TGTGCCAGCAGTTTGGAGCGGGGGGGCCTCGAGACCCAGTACTTC
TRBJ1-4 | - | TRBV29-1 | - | CSAERSTNEKLFF | TGCAGCGCAGAACGTTCAACTAATGAAAAACTGTTTTTT
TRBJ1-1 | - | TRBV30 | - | CAWSVGVRGTEAFF | TGTGCCTGGAGTGTAGGTGTTCGGGGCACTGAAGCTTTCTTT
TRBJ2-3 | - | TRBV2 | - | CASQDSGTDTQYF | TGTGCCAGCCAGGACAGTGGCACAGATACGCAGTATTTT
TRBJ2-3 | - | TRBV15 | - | CATYSPTDNSSTDTQYF | TGTGCCACCTACTCTCCTACAGATAACTCTAGCACAGATACGCAGTATTTT
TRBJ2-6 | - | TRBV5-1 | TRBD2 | CASSLAVVAGVGGANVLTF | TGCGCCAGCAGCTTGGCTGTCGTAGCGGGGGTTGGTGGGGCCAACGTCCTGACTTTC
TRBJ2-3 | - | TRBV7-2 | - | CASSLLQVWADTQYF | TGTGCCAGCAGCTTACTCCAGGTCTGGGCAGATACGCAGTATTTT
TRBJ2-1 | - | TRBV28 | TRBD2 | CASLAGQLSYNEQFF | TGTGCCAGCTTAGCGGGTCAGTTGTCCTACAATGAGCAGTTCTTC
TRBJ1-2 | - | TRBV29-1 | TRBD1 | CSVDTGTGRSGYTF | TGCAGCGTGGACACCGGGACAGGGAGGAGTGGCTACACCTTC
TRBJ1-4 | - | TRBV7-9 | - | CASSPLGGGGEKLFF | TGTGCCAGCAGCCCACTTGGCGGGGGAGGTGAAAAACTGTTTTTT
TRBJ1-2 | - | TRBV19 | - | CASSMDSAYGYTF | TGTGCCAGTAGTATGGACAGCGCCTATGGCTACACCTTC
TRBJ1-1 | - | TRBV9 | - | CASSEATGNTEAFF | TGTGCCAGCAGCGAGGCGACAGGGAACACTGAAGCTTTCTTT
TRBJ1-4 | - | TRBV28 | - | CASIRGRAYNEKLFF | TGTGCCAGCATCCGAGGCAGGGCTTATAATGAAAAACTGTTTTTT
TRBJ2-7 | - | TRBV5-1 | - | CASSLVSVSYEQYF | TGCGCCAGCAGCTTGGTTTCCGTCTCCTACGAGCAGTACTTC
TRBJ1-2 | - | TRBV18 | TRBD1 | CASSADRVGGYTF | TGTGCCAGCTCAGCGGACAGGGTGGGTGGCTACACCTTC
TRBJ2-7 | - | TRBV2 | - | CASSEAQGKAYEQYF | TGTGCCAGCAGTGAAGCGCAGGGTAAAGCCTACGAGCAGTACTTC
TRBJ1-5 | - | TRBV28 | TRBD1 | CASSLSGTGGLRQPQHF | TGTGCCAGCAGTTTGTCCGGGACAGGGGGCCTTCGACAGCCCCAGCATTTT
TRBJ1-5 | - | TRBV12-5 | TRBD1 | CASGLVPAMTGLRQPQHF | TGTGCTAGTGGTTTGGTACCCGCGATGACAGGGTTGAGGCAGCCCCAGCATTTT
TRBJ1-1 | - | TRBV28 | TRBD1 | CASSSTGQGAKGEAFF | TGTGCCAGCAGTTCCACGGGACAGGGGGCTAAAGGTGAAGCTTTCTTT
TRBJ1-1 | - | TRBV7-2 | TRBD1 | CASSLIQGADTEAFF | TGTGCCAGCAGCTTAATTCAGGGGGCCGACACTGAAGCTTTCTTT
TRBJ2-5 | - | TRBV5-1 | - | CASRASPETQYF | TGCGCCAGCCGAGCTTCCCCAGAGACCCAGTACTTC
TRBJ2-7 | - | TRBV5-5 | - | CASSLDSQDYEQYF | TGTGCCAGCAGCTTGGATAGTCAGGACTACGAGCAGTACTTC
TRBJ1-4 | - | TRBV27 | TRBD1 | CARSGTGLNWAIF | TGTGCCAGAAGTGGGACAGGGCTCAATTGGGCAATTTTT
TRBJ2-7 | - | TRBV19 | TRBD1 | CASSIGRGSYEQYF | TGTGCCAGTAGTATAGGCAGGGGGAGCTACGAGCAGTACTTC
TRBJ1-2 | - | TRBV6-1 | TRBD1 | CASSEPINRDREDYGYTF | TGTGCCAGCAGTGAGCCGATAAACCGGGACAGGGAAGACTATGGCTACACCTTC
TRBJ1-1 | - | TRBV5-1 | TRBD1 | CASSSQGGITEAFF | TGCGCCAGCAGCTCGCAAGGGGGCATCACTGAAGCTTTCTTT
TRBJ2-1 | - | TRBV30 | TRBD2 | CAWKKTSGGYNEQFF | TGTGCCTGGAAAAAGACTAGCGGGGGTTACAATGAGCAGTTCTTC
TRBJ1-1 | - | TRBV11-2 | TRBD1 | CASSSRTGEAFF | TGTGCCAGCAGTTCCCGGACAGGTGAAGCTTTCTTT
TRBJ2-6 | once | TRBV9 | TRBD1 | CASSGTGVGANVLTF | TGTGCCAGCAGCGGGACAGGGGTTGGGGCCAACGTCCTGACTTTC
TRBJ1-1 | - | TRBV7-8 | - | CASSLVQGNTEAFF | TGTGCCAGCAGCTTAGTTCAGGGGAACACTGAAGCTTTCTTT
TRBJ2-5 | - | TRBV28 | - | CASSPGGVGETQYF | TGTGCCAGCAGTCCCGGCGGCGTCGGAGAGACCCAGTACTTC
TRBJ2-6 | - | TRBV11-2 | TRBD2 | CASSSRLAGTTSGANVLTF | TGTGCCAGCAGCTCCCGGCTAGCGGGGACCACCTCTGGGGCCAACGTCCTGACTTTC
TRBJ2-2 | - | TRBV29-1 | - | CSVRDKNTGELFF | TGCAGCGTCCGGGACAAAAACACCGGGGAGCTGTTTTTT
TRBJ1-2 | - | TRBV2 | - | CASSDGGFGYGYTF | TGTGCCAGCAGTGATGGAGGGTTCGGCTATGGCTACACCTTC
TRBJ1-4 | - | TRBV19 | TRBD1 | CASSFGQGDEKLFF | TGTGCCAGTAGCTTCGGACAGGGCGATGAAAAACTGTTTTTT
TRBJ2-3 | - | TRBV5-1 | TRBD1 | CASSLDIVGDRGQNTDTQYF | TGCGCCAGCAGCTTGGATATCGTAGGCGACAGGGGTCAAAACACAGATACGCAGTATTTT
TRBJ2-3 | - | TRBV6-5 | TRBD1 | CASSPGQGAADTQYF | TGTGCCAGCAGTCCGGGACAGGGGGCTGCAGATACGCAGTATTTT
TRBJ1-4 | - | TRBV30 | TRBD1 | CAWGQGHEKLFF | TGTGCCTGGGGACAGGGGCATGAAAAACTGTTTTTT
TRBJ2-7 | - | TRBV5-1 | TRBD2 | CASSLGLAGGLMRYEQYF | TGCGCCAGCAGCTTGGGACTAGCGGGGGGGCTCATGAGGTACGAGCAGTACTTC